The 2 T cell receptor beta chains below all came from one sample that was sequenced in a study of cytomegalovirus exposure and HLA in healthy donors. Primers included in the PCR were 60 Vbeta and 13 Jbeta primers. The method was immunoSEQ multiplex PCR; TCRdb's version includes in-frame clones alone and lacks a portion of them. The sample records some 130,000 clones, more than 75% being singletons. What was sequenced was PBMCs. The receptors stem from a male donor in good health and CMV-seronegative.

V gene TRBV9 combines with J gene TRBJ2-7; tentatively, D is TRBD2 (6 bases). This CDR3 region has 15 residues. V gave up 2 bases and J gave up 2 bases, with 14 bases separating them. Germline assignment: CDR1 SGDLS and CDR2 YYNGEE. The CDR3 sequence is CASSVSDGGPYEQYF. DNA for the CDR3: TGTGCCAGCAGCGTTTCGGACGGGGGACCCTACGAGCAGTACTTC.

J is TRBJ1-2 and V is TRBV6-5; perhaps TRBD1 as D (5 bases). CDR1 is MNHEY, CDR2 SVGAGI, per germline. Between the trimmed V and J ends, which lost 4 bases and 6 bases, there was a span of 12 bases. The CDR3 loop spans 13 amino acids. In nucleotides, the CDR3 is TGTGCCAGCAGTTCCGGGACTTGGGATGGCTACACCTTC. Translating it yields CASSSGTWDGYTF.